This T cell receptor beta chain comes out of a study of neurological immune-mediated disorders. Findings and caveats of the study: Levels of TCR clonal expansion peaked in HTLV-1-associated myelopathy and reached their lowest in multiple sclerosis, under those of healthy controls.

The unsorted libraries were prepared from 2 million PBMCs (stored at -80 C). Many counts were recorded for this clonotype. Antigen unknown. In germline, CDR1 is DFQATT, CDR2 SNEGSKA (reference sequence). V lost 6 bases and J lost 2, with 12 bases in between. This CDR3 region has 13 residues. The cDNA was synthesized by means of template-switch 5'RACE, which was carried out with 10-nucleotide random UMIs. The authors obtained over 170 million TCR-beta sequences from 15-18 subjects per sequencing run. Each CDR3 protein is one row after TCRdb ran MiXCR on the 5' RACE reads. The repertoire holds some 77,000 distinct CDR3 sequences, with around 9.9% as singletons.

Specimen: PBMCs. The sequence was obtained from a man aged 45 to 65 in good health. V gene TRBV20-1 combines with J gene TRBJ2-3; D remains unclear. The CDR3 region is CSADPEDTDTQYF. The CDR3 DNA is TGCAGTGCCGACCCTGAGGACACAGATACGCAGTATTTT.